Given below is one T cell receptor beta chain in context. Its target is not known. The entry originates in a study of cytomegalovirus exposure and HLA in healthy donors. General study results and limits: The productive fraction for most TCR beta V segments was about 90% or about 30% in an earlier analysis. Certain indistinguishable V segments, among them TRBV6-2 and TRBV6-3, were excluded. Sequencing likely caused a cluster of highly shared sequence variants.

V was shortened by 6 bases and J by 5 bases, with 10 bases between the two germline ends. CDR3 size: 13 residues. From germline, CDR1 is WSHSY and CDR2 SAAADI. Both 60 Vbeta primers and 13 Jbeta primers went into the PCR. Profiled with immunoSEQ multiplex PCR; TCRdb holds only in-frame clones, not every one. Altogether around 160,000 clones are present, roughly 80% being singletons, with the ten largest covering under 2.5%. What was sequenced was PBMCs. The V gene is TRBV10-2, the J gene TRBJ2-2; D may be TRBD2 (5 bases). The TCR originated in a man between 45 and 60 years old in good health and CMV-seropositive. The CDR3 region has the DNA TGCGCCAGCAGGGCTAGAGGGACCGGGGAGCTGTTTTTT. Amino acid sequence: CASRARGTGELFF.